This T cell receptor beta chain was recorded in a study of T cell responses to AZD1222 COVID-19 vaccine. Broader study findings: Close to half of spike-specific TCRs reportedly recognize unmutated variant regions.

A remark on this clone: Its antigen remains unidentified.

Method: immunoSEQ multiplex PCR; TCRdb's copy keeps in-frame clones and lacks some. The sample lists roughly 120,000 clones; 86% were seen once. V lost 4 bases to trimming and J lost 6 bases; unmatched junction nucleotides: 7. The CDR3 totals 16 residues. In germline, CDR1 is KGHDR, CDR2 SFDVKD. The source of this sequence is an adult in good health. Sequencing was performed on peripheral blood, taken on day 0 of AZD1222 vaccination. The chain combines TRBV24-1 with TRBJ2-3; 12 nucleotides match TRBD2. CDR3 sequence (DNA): TGTGCCACCAGTGAGGCGACTAGCGGGAGACGGGATACGCAGTATTTT. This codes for CATSEATSGRRDTQYF.